The T cell receptor (beta chain) under discussion was sequenced for a study of graft-versus-host responses after intestinal transplantation. Study-level background: Multivisceral, liver-intestinal, or isolated intestinal grafts were transplanted into recipients. Among the recipients, all got anti-thymocyte globulin induction and then tacrolimus and steroids for approximately 3 years.

Repertoires were generated with immunoSEQ multiplex PCR, while TCRdb's copy carries only in-frame clones and drops some. Of some 8,200 clones in the sample, just under 95% were seen once. General study points: Allograft graft-versus-host to host-versus-graft clonal ratios ran high in patients with graft-donor T cell macrochimerism. Recipient marrow held GvH clones, some first seen in ileum or blood.

Trimming removed 3 bases at V and 3 bases at J, with 9 bases between. The germline V gene encodes CDR1 SEHNR and CDR2 FQNEAQ (reference sequence). This CDR3 contains 14 residues. With regard to this clone: Its antigen is unknown.

Sequencing was performed on PBMCs, taken approximately 32 days after intestinal transplant. The clonotype originates from a human patient who received an intestinal transplant, so some T cells may come from the graft donor. The chain is built from TRBV7-9 and TRBJ2-1; maybe TRBD2 (6 bases). The CDR3 spells CASSLRGFYNEQFF. The CDR3 region has the DNA TGTGCCAGCAGCTTGCGGGGCTTCTACAATGAGCAGTTCTTC.